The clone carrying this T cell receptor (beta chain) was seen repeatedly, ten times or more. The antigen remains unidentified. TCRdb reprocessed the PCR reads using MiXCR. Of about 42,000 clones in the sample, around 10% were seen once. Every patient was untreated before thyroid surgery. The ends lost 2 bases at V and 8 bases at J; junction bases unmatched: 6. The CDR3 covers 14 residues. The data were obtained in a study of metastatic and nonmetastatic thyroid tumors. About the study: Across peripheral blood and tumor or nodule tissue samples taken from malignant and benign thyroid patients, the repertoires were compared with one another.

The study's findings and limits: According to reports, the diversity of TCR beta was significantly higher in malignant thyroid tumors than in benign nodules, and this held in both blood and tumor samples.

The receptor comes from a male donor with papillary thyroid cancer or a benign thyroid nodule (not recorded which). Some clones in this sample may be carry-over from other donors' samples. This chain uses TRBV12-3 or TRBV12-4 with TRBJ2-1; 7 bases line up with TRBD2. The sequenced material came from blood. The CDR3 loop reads CASSLFAGDHEQFF. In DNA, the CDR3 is TGTGCCAGCAGTTTATTCGCGGGAGACCATGAGCAGTTCTTC.